Each of the 25 T cell receptor beta chains below was sequenced from the same sample in a study of cytomegalovirus exposure and HLA in healthy donors. Both 60 Vbeta primers and 13 Jbeta primers went into the PCR. Generated by immunoSEQ multiplex PCR, the TCRdb table keeps only in-frame clones and is missing some. The data hold about 150,000 clones, with 50% to 75% observed a single time. Sequencing was carried out using PBMCs. These receptors were collected from a woman aged 40 to 49 in good health and CMV-seronegative.

J is TRBJ1-1 and V is TRBV6-6, with TRBD1 as a possible D gene (6 bases). This CDR3 comprises 14 residues. V was trimmed by 2 bases and J by 4 bases, leaving 11 bases between them. In germline, CDR1 is MNHNY, CDR2 SVGAGI (reference sequence). CDR3 DNA: TGTGCCAGCAGTTACCACAGGGAAGGCACTGAAGCTTTCTTT. It specifies CASSYHREGTEAFF.

The chain joins TRBV7-9 to TRBJ2-2; TRBD2 might be the D (5 bases). With 1 base removed from V and 6 bases from J, the gap between germline ends came to 12 bases. This CDR3 has 15 residues. Germline CDR1 is SEHNR and CDR2 is FQNEAQ (reference sequence). CDR3 residues: CASSLGSGKAGELFF. CDR3 DNA sequence: TGTGCCAGCAGCTTAGGATCGGGGAAAGCCGGGGAGCTGTTTTTT.

Here the CDR3 reads CASSILGTGGSETQYF. The CDR3 DNA is TGTGCCAGTAGTATATTAGGGACAGGGGGCTCAGAGACCCAGTACTTC. The chain combines TRBV19 with TRBJ2-5, with 12 nucleotides matching TRBD1. The germline CDR1 and CDR2 sequences are LNHDA and SQIVND (reference sequence). This CDR3 is 16 amino acids long. With 2 bases clipped from V and 4 bases from J, the junction kept 5 bases outside the gene matches.

CDR3 protein: CAISEEGLGTDTQYF. CDR3 sequence (DNA): TGTGCCATCAGTGAGGAGGGTCTAGGCACAGATACGCAGTATTTT. The chain links TRBV10-3 to TRBJ2-3; maybe TRBD2 (5 bases). The ends were cut back, 2 bases at V and 1 base at J, with 10 bases in the middle. The germline V gene encodes CDR1 ENHRY and CDR2 SYGVKD. The CDR3 loop spans 15 amino acids.

The chain uses TRBV7-3 and TRBJ1-1; possibly TRBD1 for D (6 bases). V lost 5 bases and J 4 bases, leaving 14 bases between the germline ends. This CDR3 region has 14 residues. CDR1 and CDR2 (germline): SGHTA, FQGTGA. In DNA form, the CDR3 reads TGTGCCAGCAGCCTTTCAGGGGCTGGCACTGAAGCTTTCTTT. This gives the protein CASSLSGAGTEAFF.

The gene calls are TRBV7-2 and TRBJ1-1; 11 bases match TRBD1. V lost 2 bases to trimming and J lost 2 bases; unmatched junction nucleotides: 10. Germline values: CDR1 SGHTA, CDR2 FQGNSA. The CDR3 consists of 18 residues. The CDR3 sequence is CASSLNPDRGLLNTEAFF. CDR3 bases: TGTGCCAGCAGCTTAAACCCGGACAGGGGGCTACTAAACACTGAAGCTTTCTTT. The full variable domain, rest sourced from reference TRBV7-2 and TRBJ1-1, is GAGVSQSPSNKVTEKGKDVELRCDPISGHTALYWYRQSLGQGLEFLIYFQGNSAPDKSGLPSDRFSAERTGGSVSTLTIQRTQQEDSAVYLCASSLNPDRGLLNTEAFFGQGTRLTVV.

V and J are TRBV7-2 and TRBJ2-7; 7 bases map to TRBD2. The J segment lost 3 bases and the V segment lost 5 bases, leaving 10 bases of the junction unmatched. The CDR3 runs to 15 residues. Per the germline V gene, CDR1 is SGHTA and CDR2 is FQGNSA. This CDR3 is CASSPTGGGNYEQYF. The CDR3 nucleotides are TGTGCCAGCAGCCCAACGGGCGGGGGAAACTACGAGCAGTACTTC.

The genes are TRBV10-3 and TRBJ1-6; 9 bases fit TRBD1. The CDR3 extends over 13 amino acids. V dropped 11 bases and J dropped 7; count of bases not matched to a gene: 6. In germline, CDR1 is ENHRY, CDR2 SYGVKD. DNA of the CDR3: TGTGCCTCATGGACAGGGGAAAATTCACCCCTCCACTTT. It translates to CASWTGENSPLHF.

This sequence joins TRBV5-1 and TRBJ2-7, with D possibly TRBD1 on 6 matching bases. This CDR3 is built from 14 residues. Trimming stripped 4 bases from V and 2 bases from J, with 13 bases between. Germline V gives CDR1 SGHRS, CDR2 YFSETQ. CDR3 in amino acids: CASSPTGNPYEQYF. For the CDR3, the DNA is TGCGCCAGCAGCCCCACAGGGAACCCCTACGAGCAGTACTTC.

The V and J genes are TRBV6-1 and TRBJ2-6; D possibly corresponds to TRBD2 (5 bases). Between the trimmed V and J ends, which lost 3 bases and 9 bases, there was a span of 12 bases. CDR1 is MNHNS and CDR2 is SASEGT in the germline V gene. This CDR3 has 14 amino acids. The chain's CDR3 is CASSDGGGGNVLTF. The CDR3 coding sequence is TGTGCCAGCAGTGACGGAGGAGGTGGCAACGTCCTGACTTTC.

The rearrangement uses TRBV7-2 and TRBJ1-5, with a possible D match to TRBD1 (6 bases). Germline values: CDR1 SGHTA, CDR2 FQGNSA. V lost 5 bases, J lost 0 bases, and 11 bases lay in between. The CDR3 totals 15 residues. This chain's CDR3 is CASSAGVYSNQPQHF. CDR3 bases: TGTGCCAGCAGCGCAGGGGTTTATAGCAATCAGCCCCAGCATTTT.

The chain has TRBV5-1 and TRBJ2-5; D perhaps matches TRBD2 (5 bases). CDR1 is SGHRS, CDR2 YFSETQ, per germline. The V and J ends lost 7 bases and 2 bases respectively, with 24 bases between them. This CDR3 comprises 17 residues. DNA of the CDR3: TGCGCCAGCGCCCCACTTGGAGGCCAGCTAGAACAAGAGACCCAGTACTTC. Translating gives CASAPLGGQLEQETQYF.

The V call is TRBV6-5, the J call TRBJ2-7; perhaps TRBD2 as D (5 bases). Trimming shortened V by 2 bases and J by 2 bases, and 7 bases separated the two germline ends. This CDR3 has 13 residues. CDR1 and CDR2 from the germline V gene are MNHEY and SVGAGI. The CDR3 bases are TGTGCCAGCAGTTACCCGGAGGCCTACGAGCAGTACTTC. It yields the protein CASSYPEAYEQYF.

This clone was seen a handful of times. The chain employs TRBV29-1 and TRBJ2-2; the D gene is possibly TRBD2 (5 bases). Germline V gene data show CDR1 as SQVTM and CDR2 as ANQGSEA. The ends were cut back, 7 bases at V and 0 bases at J, with 12 bases in the middle. This CDR3 is 14 amino acids long. CDR3 sequence reads: CSARRTANTGELFF. The CDR3 DNA is TGCAGCGCTAGACGGACTGCGAACACCGGGGAGCTGTTTTTT.

This clone was seen a handful of times. The chain carries TRBV4-3 and TRBJ2-7; tentatively, D is TRBD1 (6 bases). The CDR3 spans 15 residues. V dropped 3 bases and J dropped 2 bases, with 14 bases sitting between them. Germline CDR1 and CDR2: LGHNA and YSLEER. The DNA for the CDR3 is TGCGCCAGCAGCCACGGATGGCAGGGGACCTACGAGCAGTACTTC. This sequence encodes CASSHGWQGTYEQYF.

The V call is TRBV19, the J call TRBJ2-1; perhaps TRBD1 as D (5 bases). The CDR3 has 18 residues. Germline V gene sequence: CDR1 LNHDA, CDR2 SQIVND (reference sequence). V was clipped by 8 bases and J by 5 bases, with 28 bases between them. In DNA form, the CDR3 reads TGTGCCAGTGAAGACAGACAGTTTAAGACAAGCGTTCACAATGAGCAGTTCTTC. Protein product: CASEDRQFKTSVHNEQFF.

This clone showed up just once. This chain joins TRBV9 and TRBJ2-2; D unclear. Trimming removed 3 bases from V and 1 base from J, with 10 bases in between. From germline, CDR1 is SGDLS and CDR2 YYNGEE. This CDR3 has 15 amino acids. The CDR3 DNA sequence: TGTGCCAGCAGCGAAGACTGGAAGAACACCGGGGAGCTGTTTTTT. Encoded protein: CASSEDWKNTGELFF. The full variable domain, with the rest looked up from reference TRBV9 and TRBJ2-2, is DSGVTQTPKHLITATGQRVTLRCSPRSGDLSVYWYQQSLDQGLQFLIQYYNGEERAKGNILERFSAQQFPDLHSELNLSSLELGDSALYFCASSEDWKNTGELFFGEGSRLTVL.

The chain employs TRBV10-2 and TRBJ2-5, with 9 bases that match TRBD1. The CDR3 length is 15 residues. The ends lost 6 bases at V and 2 bases at J; junction bases unmatched: 7. The germline gives CDR1 WSHSY, CDR2 SAAADI. The CDR3 region has the DNA TGCGCCAGCAGGAGGGACAGGGTAGGACAAGAGACCCAGTACTTC. It yields the protein CASRRDRVGQETQYF.

The J gene is TRBJ2-5, the V gene TRBV5-4, with 7 bases identical to TRBD1. Germline V lookup: CDR1 SGHNT, CDR2 YYREEE (reference sequence). V gave up 1 base and J gave up 1 base; unmatched junction bases: 7. CDR3 size: 16 residues. The CDR3 DNA sequence: TGTGCCAGCAGCTTGCGGACAGGCCGGATCCAAGAGACCCAGTACTTC. Protein sequence: CASSLRTGRIQETQYF.

This clone was seen a handful of times. The gene calls are TRBV9 and TRBJ2-3, with 7 bases aligning to TRBD2. V was clipped by 4 bases and J by 1 base; unmatched bases: 12. This CDR3 has 17 residues. Germline V gene lookup returns CDR1 SGDLS and CDR2 YYNGEE. The CDR3 DNA reads as TGTGCCAGCAGCCCCACTGTGGGAGGGACCCGCACAGATACGCAGTATTTT. It translates to CASSPTVGGTRTDTQYF.

This sequence joins TRBV4-3 and TRBJ1-5; possibly TRBD1 for D (6 bases). Trimming left V 0 bases short and J 4 bases short, with 13 bases between. This CDR3 contains 16 residues. From germline, CDR1 is LGHNA and CDR2 YSLEER. The chain's CDR3 is CASSQEAGASNQPQHF. For the CDR3, the DNA is TGCGCCAGCAGCCAAGAGGCAGGGGCCTCTAATCAGCCCCAGCATTTT.

The chain uses TRBV2 and TRBJ2-7, with 7 bases identical to TRBD1. The CDR3 totals 14 residues. The germline V gene encodes CDR1 SNHLY and CDR2 FYNNEI. Trimming took 4 bases from V and 5 from J; bases not matched to a gene: 8. The CDR3 protein is CASSARRDSDEQYF. The DNA of the CDR3 is TGTGCCAGCAGTGCGCGACGGGACAGCGACGAGCAGTACTTC.

CDR3 DNA: TGTGCCAGTCGGGGGGGAGGCCGATCCTACGAGCAGTACTTC. The encoded protein is CASRGGGRSYEQYF. The rearrangement joins TRBV7-2 to TRBJ2-7; 8 bases align to TRBD2. This CDR3 contains 14 residues. CDR1 is SGHTA and CDR2 is FQGNSA in the germline V gene. The V gene end was trimmed by 9 bases and the J gene end by 1 base; junction bases not matched to a gene: 8.

The CDR3 bases are TGTGCCAGCAGCTTAGGGACTAGCGGGGGCCCGGGGGAGACCCAGTACTTC. Translating gives CASSLGTSGGPGETQYF. This chain joins TRBV7-9 and TRBJ2-5; the match to TRBD2 covers 13 bases. After removal of 1 base from V and 5 bases from J, the junction contained 7 bases not matched to a gene. The V gene's germline CDR1 is SEHNR and CDR2 FQNEAQ (reference sequence). CDR3 length: 17 amino acids.

The V and J genes are TRBV14 and TRBJ2-3; a weak D match, TRBD1 (5 bases). CDR3 length: 13 residues. The germline CDR1 and CDR2 sequences are SGHDN and FVKESK. V lost 3 bases and J 2 bases, leaving 6 bases between the germline ends. The CDR3 DNA sequence: TGTGCCAGCAGCCAGGGGCCCACAGATACGCAGTATTTT. Its protein product is CASSQGPTDTQYF. The full variable domain, rest sourced from reference TRBV14 and TRBJ2-3, is EAGVTQFPSHSVIEKGQTVTLRCDPISGHDNLYWYRRVMGKEIKFLLHFVKESKQDESGMPNNRFLAERTGGTYSTLKVQPAELEDSGVYFCASSQGPTDTQYFGPGTRLTVL.